This T cell receptor (beta chain) was documented in a study of blood T cell repertoires in COVID-19. Only in-frame clones appear in the TCRdb table, and some are missing; sequencing was by immunoSEQ multiplex PCR. The sample yields under 200,000 clones, over 65% seen once. V shed 4 bases, J shed 5 bases, and the junction held 4 bases outside the gene matches. Looked up from germline, CDR1 is KGHDR and CDR2 is SFDVKD. This CDR3 spans 15 amino acids. Input material: peripheral blood. The genes are TRBV24-1 and TRBJ2-1, with 10 bases matching TRBD1. The sequence derives from a man aged 55 to 70 with acute or convalescent COVID-19. CDR3 nucleotide sequence: TGTGCCACCAGTGAAGGGACAGGGGAGGACAATGAGCAGTTCTTC. Amino acid sequence: CATSEGTGEDNEQFF.